The 12 T cell receptor beta chains below come from one sample, sequenced in a study of post-analysis software for immune sequencing data (dated by TCRdb to about 2015). Summary of the overall study and its limitations: Significantly higher frequencies in patients than in controls were found for about 5 TRBV segments, including TRBV5-6, TRBV5-1 and TRBV20-1.

Library preparation employed PCR. Sequenced on an Illumina HiSeq 2500. To reduce PCR and sequencing biases, unique molecular identifiers were incorporated into the TCR beta cDNA libraries. Using fastp trimming at Q25 and MiXCR clonotype assembly, TCRdb reanalyzed the public sequencing data and kept in-frame beta chains. Identical CDR3 proteins give one entry, which carries the most common genes and DNA. This sample has about 770,000 distinct CDR3 sequences in its table, and about 45% of those were observed once. The ten largest clones add up to approximately 5% of the sample. No antigens are known for them. Input material: blood. Receptors were obtained from a girl aged 5 to 17 with multiple sclerosis.

The chain links TRBV27 to TRBJ1-4; 9 nucleotides match TRBD1. Looked up from germline, CDR1 is MNHEY and CDR2 is SMNVEV (reference sequence). The V gene end was trimmed by 8 bases and the J gene end by 8 bases; junction bases not matched to a gene: 6. This CDR3 spans 13 amino acids. The CDR3 protein is CASGDRVREKLFF. The CDR3 coding sequence is TGTGCCAGCGGGGACAGGGTTAGGGAAAAACTGTTTTTT.

The J gene is TRBJ2-1, the V gene TRBV7-8; D is unclear. V dropped 5 bases and J dropped 10 bases, with 12 bases sitting between them. Germline V gene lookup returns CDR1 SGHVS and CDR2 FQNEAQ. This CDR3 has 12 residues. CDR3 loop: CASSTMVMEQFF. The CDR3 nucleotides read TGTGCCAGCAGCACGATGGTGATGGAGCAGTTCTTC.

This sequence joins TRBV7-9 and TRBJ1-1; D gene unclear. The germline V gene encodes CDR1 SEHNR and CDR2 FQNEAQ (reference sequence). V was trimmed by 4 bases and J by 5 bases, leaving 17 bases between them. The CDR3 is made up of 15 amino acids. This chain's CDR3 is CASSSPGVGRTEAFF. DNA of the CDR3: TGTGCCAGCAGCTCCCCTGGCGTGGGGAGGACTGAAGCTTTCTTT.

This rearrangement joins TRBV24-1 to TRBJ2-3, with D hard to call. V lost 4 bases and J lost 2, with 9 bases in between. The CDR3 is 14 residues long. Germline CDR1 KGHDR, CDR2 SFDVKD. The CDR3 region is CATSDSWTTDTQYF. For the CDR3, the DNA is TGTGCCACCAGTGACTCCTGGACCACAGATACGCAGTATTTT.

The V call is TRBV19, the J call TRBJ2-5; 8 nucleotides align to TRBD1. The trim removed 5 bases at V and 5 bases at J, leaving 7 bases unmatched. Germline-derived CDR1 and CDR2 are LNHDA and SQIVND (reference sequence). This CDR3 has 14 residues. Here the CDR3 reads CASSPTGARETQYF. The CDR3 DNA reads TGTGCCAGTAGTCCGACAGGGGCGAGGGAGACCCAGTACTTC.

This clonotype was seen a few times. The J gene is TRBJ2-4, the V gene TRBV6-5, with TRBD2 as a possible D gene (6 bases). The end of the DNA fits TRBJ2-5 better, so the J call may be wrong. Germline-derived CDR1 and CDR2 are MNHEY and SVGAGI. This CDR3 has 14 residues. CDR3 in amino acids: CASSYWRGQETQYF. The CDR3 DNA reads TGTGCCAGCAGTTACTGGCGGGGCCAAGAGACCCAGTACTTC.

The chain uses TRBV20-1 and TRBJ2-7, with D perhaps matching TRBD2 (5 bases). V was trimmed by 2 bases and J by 0 bases, leaving 20 bases between them. This CDR3 has 17 residues. Germline CDR1 DFQATT, CDR2 SNEGSKA (reference sequence). DNA for the CDR3: TGCAGTGCTAGACCGCTCTTGGGAGCGAGAAGCTCCTACGAGCAGTACTTC. Amino acids: CSARPLLGARSSYEQYF.

V usage is TRBV28 and J usage is TRBJ2-1; TRBD2 agrees at 14 bases. V lost 6 bases, J lost 7 bases, and 5 bases stayed unmatched. The CDR3 is 15 amino acids. Looked up from germline, CDR1 is MDHEN and CDR2 is SYDVKM. CDR3 sequence: CASRTSGRAQNEQFF. CDR3 sequence (DNA): TGTGCCAGCAGGACTAGCGGGAGGGCTCAGAATGAGCAGTTCTTC.

V usage is TRBV6-6 and J usage is TRBJ1-2, with D possibly TRBD1 on 5 matching bases. The germline V gene encodes CDR1 MNHNY and CDR2 SVGAGI (reference sequence). The CDR3 is made up of 14 amino acids. V lost 2 bases and J 5 bases, leaving 12 bases between the germline ends. The DNA for the CDR3 is TGTGCCAGCAGTTACGGGGCAGGTCCTTATGGCTACACCTTC. As protein: CASSYGAGPYGYTF.

V and J are TRBV7-8 and TRBJ2-4; 9 bases map to TRBD2. The J call may be wrong; the DNA end is better matched by TRBJ2-7. Germline CDR1 SGHVS, CDR2 FQNEAQ. The CDR3 is 17 residues long. As DNA, the CDR3 is TGTGCCAGCAGCTTAGGTCCTACGCTAGCGGGGTTATACGAGCAGTACTTC. It specifies CASSLGPTLAGLYEQYF.

This clonotype was found a few times. This rearrangement joins TRBV29-1 to TRBJ2-7, with TRBD2 identical over 9 bases. From germline, CDR1 is SQVTM and CDR2 ANQGSEA. CDR3 length equals 13 residues. V lost 2 bases to trimming and J lost 5 bases; unmatched junction nucleotides: 4. CDR3 loop: CSVELAGVNEQYF. The CDR3 DNA reads as TGCAGCGTTGAATTAGCGGGAGTTAACGAGCAGTACTTC.

This clonotype was seen more than once but under ten times. The genes are TRBV5-1 and TRBJ2-1, with 8 bases matching TRBD1. There are 13 residues in the CDR3. The J segment lost 9 bases and the V segment lost 4 bases, leaving 6 bases of the junction unmatched. Per the germline V gene, CDR1 is SGHRS and CDR2 is YFSETQ. The CDR3 DNA is TGCGCCAGCAGCAAACCGACAGGGGTTGAGCAGTTCTTC. It yields the protein CASSKPTGVEQFF. Looking up the rest from reference TRBV5-1 and TRBJ2-1 gives the full variable domain: KAGVTQTPRYLIKTRGQQVTLSCSPISGHRSVSWYQQTPGQGLQFLFEYFSETQRNKGNFPGRFSGRQFSNSRSEMNVSTLELGDSALYLCASSKPTGVEQFFGPGTRLTVL.